These 2 T cell receptor beta chains share one sample of origin, sequenced in a study of blood T cells in healthy people across ages. Combining a sample-barcoded 5' primer with a J-beta primer mix, a second PCR ran for roughly 7 to 11 cycles. TCRdb re-analysed the 5' RACE reads in MiXCR, keeping a single row per CDR3 protein. The sample consists of roughly 1,100,000 distinct CDR3 sequences, less than 25% of them appearing once. The data also belong to a second study, concerning T cells of mothers and their children.

The sample consisted of blood. These TCRs come from a girl aged 2-15 years in good health.

This clonotype was picked up a small number of times. The chain employs TRBV12-3 or TRBV12-4 and TRBJ1-4; 11 nucleotides line up with TRBD1. Trimming cost V 8 bases and J 8 bases; bases outside gene matches: 7. The length of the CDR3 is 14 residues. CDR3 sequence: CASFTGQGGEKLFF. As DNA, the CDR3 is TGTGCCAGCTTCACGGGACAGGGGGGAGAAAAACTGTTTTTT.

The chain links TRBV18 to TRBJ1-1; 7 positions match TRBD1. The V segment lost 1 base and the J segment 5 bases; nucleotides outside the gene matches: 4. Germline V CDR1 and CDR2: KGHSH, LQKENI. The CDR3 spans 14 residues. The CDR3: CASSPLQGGTEAFF. For the CDR3, the DNA is TGTGCCAGCTCACCACTTCAGGGGGGGACTGAAGCTTTCTTT. Full variable domain (outside the CDR3, taken from reference TRBV18 and TRBJ1-1): NAGVMQNPRHLVRRRGQEARLRCSPMKGHSHVYWYRQLPEEGLKFMVYLQKENIIDESGMPKERFSAEFPKEGPSILRIQQVVRGDSAAYFCASSPLQGGTEAFFGQGTRLTVV.